This entry features one T cell receptor beta chain sequence. Its matching antigen is unknown. The data derive from a study of radiation and T cells in renal cell carcinoma. Indicated time point: baseline pretreatment blood. Treatment reported: 15 Gy SBRT to primary tumor, nephrectomy 4 weeks later. Measured with immunoSEQ multiplex PCR; TCRdb has only the in-frame clones, and not every one. The sample yields some 150,000 clones, less than 90% seen once. The study, taken as a whole, reports: Top tumor clonotypes rose in blood 2 weeks post-radiation, then contracted. Pretreatment tumor biopsies were lacking, so baseline clonotypes are unknown.

Germline V gene sequence: CDR1 ENHRY, CDR2 SYGVKD. V was cut by 0 bases and J by 12 bases, with 6 bases left in between. The CDR3 extends over 11 amino acids. This TCR was sampled from a woman in her forties or fifties with renal cell carcinoma. The chain carries TRBV10-3 and TRBJ2-1; TRBD2 might be the D (6 bases). Sequences were derived from blood, sampled from a patient whose treatment included radiotherapy and nephrectomy. The CDR3 sequence is CAISESEGQFF. Written as DNA, the CDR3 is TGTGCCATCAGTGAGTCGGAGGGGCAGTTCTTC.